These 12 T cell receptor beta chains share one sample of origin, sequenced in a study of preoperative IRX-2 immunotherapy in early breast cancer. Clones were sequenced by immunoSEQ multiplex PCR, and TCRdb holds only the in-frame ones, with some missing. The table includes under 50,000 clones, approximately 85% detected once. The sample's treatment: preoperative locoregional IRX-2 cytokine immunotherapy. The sequenced sample was lymph node tissue, obtained after IRX-2 immunotherapy. All receptors derive from a human donor with breast cancer.

The chain employs TRBV19 and TRBJ1-1; D perhaps matches TRBD1 (5 bases). The CDR3 is 15 amino acids. V was shortened by 3 bases and J by 3 bases, with 14 bases between the two germline ends. Per germline, CDR1 LNHDA and CDR2 SQIVND (reference sequence). Written as DNA, the CDR3 is TGTGCCAGTAGTATCCCAGGGAGGGTCTACACTGAAGCTTTCTTT. Translation gives CASSIPGRVYTEAFF.

This sequence joins TRBV30 and TRBJ1-3; D gene ambiguous. Germline CDR1 is GTSNPN and CDR2 is SVGIG (reference sequence). The CDR3 length is 12 residues. Trimming left V 2 bases short and J 4 bases short, with 6 bases between. The CDR3 sequence: CAWSSTGNTIYF. The DNA for the CDR3 is TGTGCCTGGAGTTCGACGGGAAACACCATATATTTT.

The J gene is TRBJ2-7, the V gene TRBV28, with D tentatively TRBD2 (6 bases). The germline V and J ends were trimmed by 6 bases and 6 bases, with 18 bases remaining between them. The CDR3 is 14 amino acids. CDR1 and CDR2 from the germline V gene are MDHEN and SYDVKM. CDR3 nucleotides: TGTGCCAGCAGACGCCCTTTGGGGGGTGGCGAGCAGTACTTC. Translation: CASRRPLGGGEQYF.

This chain joins TRBV28 and TRBJ1-2; TRBD1 matches at 7 bases. The ends lost 5 bases at V and 7 bases at J; junction bases unmatched: 13. Per the germline V gene, CDR1 is MDHEN and CDR2 is SYDVKM. The CDR3 sequence is 15 residues long. The CDR3 reads CASSLQGSHNPGYTF. The CDR3 DNA reads TGTGCCAGCAGTCTACAGGGGTCGCACAATCCTGGCTACACCTTC.

The chain employs TRBV2 and TRBJ1-1; weak D call: TRBD1 (6 bases). Germline CDR1 SNHLY, CDR2 FYNNEI. V dropped 5 bases and J dropped 4 bases, with 11 bases sitting between them. CDR3 length equals 13 residues. The CDR3 DNA reads as TGTGCCAGCAGTTTAGGGGGTGGCACTGAAGCTTTCTTT. Its translation: CASSLGGGTEAFF.

The rearrangement links TRBV28 to TRBJ2-5; the match to TRBD2 covers 8 bases. J was trimmed by 1 base and V by 2 bases; bases with no gene match: 3. The germline V gene encodes CDR1 MDHEN and CDR2 SYDVKM. CDR3 length equals 15 residues. The CDR3 DNA reads TGTGCCAGCAGTTTAGGCGGGGGGACCCAAGAGACCCAGTACTTC. It yields the protein CASSLGGGTQETQYF.

The chain carries TRBV18 and TRBJ1-6; D is undetermined. Trimming pared 2 bases from V and 11 bases from J, leaving 10 bases between. The length of the CDR3 is 13 residues. Per germline, CDR1 KGHSH and CDR2 LQKENI. In nucleotides, the CDR3 is TGTGCCAGCTCACCAACCGCCGAGGCACCCCTCCACTTT. This codes for CASSPTAEAPLHF. Complete variable domain (other parts from reference TRBV18 and TRBJ1-6): NAGVMQNPRHLVRRRGQEARLRCSPMKGHSHVYWYRQLPEEGLKFMVYLQKENIIDESGMPKERFSAEFPKEGPSILRIQQVVRGDSAAYFCASSPTAEAPLHFGNGTRLTVT.

This rearrangement joins TRBV1 to TRBJ2-5; the tabulated D call, TRBD2, remains unverified against the DNA. TRBV1 is labeled a pseudogene. The CDR3 sequence is 13 residues long. The CDR3 nucleotides are TGCGCCAGCAGCCAAGAGGAGGGAGAGACCCAGTACTTC. This translates into CASSQEEGETQYF.

The chain joins TRBV6-8 to TRBJ1-3; 7 nucleotides line up with TRBD1. Trimming at V came to 5 bases and at J to 2 bases, leaving 9 bases not matched to a gene. The CDR3 sequence is 16 residues long. Germline-derived CDR1 and CDR2 are MNHGY and SAAAGT. CDR3 nucleotide sequence: TGTGCCAGCAGTGAGTTGGAGGGGGCAGCTGGAAACACCATATATTTT. As protein: CASSELEGAAGNTIYF.

The chain is built from TRBV19 and TRBJ2-2; D may be TRBD2 (6 bases). CDR3 length: 15 amino acids. Trimming stripped 2 bases from V and 6 bases from J, with 13 bases between. Germline assignment: CDR1 LNHDA and CDR2 SQIVND (reference sequence). The CDR3 loop reads CASSIWGRGSGELFF. The CDR3 coding sequence is TGTGCCAGTAGTATATGGGGCCGGGGGTCCGGGGAGCTGTTTTTT.

This rearrangement joins TRBV11-3 to TRBJ2-7, with 9 bases identical to TRBD1. J lost 5 bases, V lost 1 base, and 3 bases had no gene match. CDR1 is SGHNT and CDR2 is YENEEA in the germline V gene. The CDR3 is 14 residues long. CDR3 sequence (DNA): TGTGCCAGCAGCTTAGGAGGGACAGGGAACGAGCAGTACTTC. Protein: CASSLGGTGNEQYF.

The chain links TRBV11-3 to TRBJ1-4; the D is unclear. In germline, CDR1 is SGHNT, CDR2 YENEEA. CDR3 size: 14 residues. The ends were cut back, 5 bases at V and 4 bases at J, with 11 bases in the middle. CDR3 protein: CASSARRFNEKLFF. DNA of the CDR3: TGTGCCAGCAGCGCCCGACGGTTTAATGAAAAACTGTTTTTT.